These 15 T cell receptor beta chains originate from one sample sequenced in a study of T-cell reconstitution after alpha-beta-depleted transplantation in children. A library of TCRbeta sequences, prepared with unique molecular identifiers, was generated. TCRdb reprocessed the PCR reads via MiXCR and lists one record per CDR3 protein. The table shows nearly 400,000 distinct CDR3 sequences, with about 20% occurring only once. This specimen consisted of PBMCs from the stem cell graft donor, obtained from the stem cell graft. These receptors were collected from a human donor who donated a stem cell graft to a child with acute myeloid leukemia.

Ten or more counts support this clonotype. V usage is TRBV6-5 and J usage is TRBJ2-7; D not resolved. Trimming pared 2 bases from V and 0 bases from J, leaving 5 bases between. The CDR3 is made up of 13 amino acids. Germline loops: CDR1 MNHEY, CDR2 SVGAGI. CDR3 coding DNA: TGTGCCAGCAGTTACACGATCTCCTACGAGCAGTACTTC. Residues: CASSYTISYEQYF.

This clonotype showed up many times. The CDR3 spells CSVTLFGGGYTF. The CDR3 DNA reads as TGCAGCGTGACCCTTTTTGGGGGTGGCTACACCTTC. This sequence joins TRBV29-1 and TRBJ1-2; a possible D gene is TRBD1 (5 bases). The CDR3 consists of 12 residues. The V gene lost 6 bases and the J gene lost 7 bases, with 15 bases spanning the gap. Looked up from germline, CDR1 is SQVTM and CDR2 is ANQGSEA.

The rearrangement uses TRBV4-2 and TRBJ1-5, with TRBD1 identical over 9 bases. Germline assignment: CDR1 LGHNA and CDR2 YNFKEQ. V lost 2 bases to trimming and J lost 0 bases; unmatched junction nucleotides: 8. This CDR3 is built from 18 residues. The CDR3 region is CASSQPGQGTNSNQPQHF. The CDR3 DNA reads as TGTGCCAGCAGCCAACCGGGACAGGGAACAAATAGCAATCAGCCCCAGCATTTT.

This clonotype showed up many times. J is TRBJ2-7 and V is TRBV29-1; possible D gene TRBD2, 6 bases. Germline-derived CDR1 and CDR2 are SQVTM and ANQGSEA. V gave up 5 bases and J gave up 6 bases, with 14 bases separating them. The CDR3 consists of 12 residues. In nucleotides, the CDR3 is TGCAGCGTTCGAGCGGGCGGTCGCGAGCAGTACTTC. Protein product: CSVRAGGREQYF.

This clonotype was observed at least ten times. The chain couples TRBV20-1 to TRBJ2-3, with 7 bases fitting TRBD2. The CDR3 has 18 residues. Germline V gene sequence: CDR1 DFQATT, CDR2 SNEGSKA (reference sequence). Trimming at V came to 3 bases and at J to 0 bases, leaving 15 bases not matched to a gene. The CDR3 protein is CSARAWPSGVDSTDTQYF. The CDR3 nucleotides are TGCAGTGCTAGGGCTTGGCCTAGCGGCGTTGATAGCACAGATACGCAGTATTTT.

V gene TRBV6-2 or TRBV6-3 combines with J gene TRBJ2-7; TRBD2 matches at 11 bases. Germline assignment: CDR1 MNHEY and CDR2 SVGEGT. J lost 4 bases, V lost 5 bases, and 10 bases had no gene match. The CDR3 is 16 amino acids. The CDR3 reads CASSDPSGRLSYEQYF. CDR3 nucleotide sequence: TGTGCCAGCAGTGACCCTAGCGGGAGGTTATCGTACGAGCAGTACTTC.

This clonotype was seen more than once but under ten times. This chain uses TRBV12-3 or TRBV12-4 with TRBJ2-5, with a possible D match to TRBD2 (6 bases). Between the trimmed V and J ends, which lost 5 bases and 5 bases, there was a span of 21 bases. The CDR3 runs 16 residues. CDR3 sequence (DNA): TGTGCCAGCAGTGGGGCCGGGGGTTCCGGGGTGGAGACCCAGTACTTC. Protein: CASSGAGGSGVETQYF.

The rearrangement links TRBV5-1 to TRBJ2-7; D is ambiguous. V dropped 4 bases and J dropped 6 bases, with 17 bases sitting between them. The germline V gene encodes CDR1 SGHRS and CDR2 YFSETQ. This CDR3 is 14 amino acids long. CDR3 sequence: CASSPTPTISEQYF. The CDR3, as DNA: TGCGCCAGCAGCCCTACGCCCACCATCTCCGAGCAGTACTTC.

CDR3 residues: CASSPEGTVRGNEQFF. As DNA, the CDR3 is TGTGCCAGCAGCCCCGAGGGGACAGTCAGAGGGAATGAGCAGTTCTTC. The rearrangement links TRBV7-9 to TRBJ2-1; 7 bases match TRBD1. V lost 5 bases, J lost 7 bases, and 14 bases stayed unmatched. The CDR3 covers 16 residues. Germline-derived CDR1 and CDR2 are SEHNR and FQNEAQ (reference sequence).

The rearrangement joins TRBV30 to TRBJ1-4; unclear D gene. Germline values: CDR1 GTSNPN, CDR2 SVGIG (reference sequence). This CDR3 contains 12 residues. Trimming shortened V by 0 bases and J by 8 bases, and 7 bases separated the two germline ends. The CDR3 region has the DNA TGTGCCTGGAGTGTTCGGGAAGAAAAACTGTTTTTT. Its protein product is CAWSVREEKLFF.

This clonotype came up many times. The chain couples TRBV7-2 to TRBJ2-1; no clear D. V was cut by 5 bases and J by 9 bases, with 8 bases left in between. Germline V lookup: CDR1 SGHTA, CDR2 FQGNSA. The CDR3 length is 11 residues. In DNA form, the CDR3 reads TGTGCCAGCAGCCTCCTTAGTGAGCAGTTCTTC. Amino acid sequence: CASSLLSEQFF.

This clonotype was detected a few times. The rearrangement links TRBV4-3 to TRBJ2-3; D may be TRBD2 (5 bases). Trimming left V 1 base short and J 5 bases short, with 13 bases between. The germline V gene has CDR1 LGHNA and CDR2 YSLEER. The CDR3 is 15 amino acids. The CDR3 protein is CASSQAGYSGDTQYF. CDR3 coding DNA: TGCGCCAGCAGCCAAGCAGGTTACAGCGGAGATACGCAGTATTTT.

The chain employs TRBV4-2 and TRBJ1-2; 9 nucleotides match TRBD1. The germline V gene encodes CDR1 LGHNA and CDR2 YNFKEQ. The CDR3 is made up of 14 amino acids. With V trimmed by 5 bases and J by 6 bases, 7 bases remained unmatched. The CDR3 loop is CASSYGQGNDGYTF. The DNA for the CDR3 is TGTGCCAGCAGCTATGGACAGGGGAATGATGGCTACACCTTC.

V is TRBV11-3 and J is TRBJ2-3, with D unclear. V gave up 5 bases and J gave up 6 bases, with 18 bases separating them. From germline, CDR1 is SGHNT and CDR2 YENEEA. This CDR3 is built from 15 residues. The CDR3 is CASSPRWDDTDTQYF. The CDR3 coding sequence is TGTGCCAGCAGCCCCCGGTGGGATGATACGGATACGCAGTATTTT.

Many counts were recorded for this clonotype. This chain connects TRBV20-1 to TRBJ2-2; 9 nucleotides match TRBD2. The CDR3 has 15 residues. In germline, CDR1 is DFQATT, CDR2 SNEGSKA (reference sequence). J lost 6 bases, V lost 0 bases, and 5 bases had no gene match. The CDR3 protein is CSARDGTSYAGELFF. In DNA, the CDR3 is TGCAGTGCTAGAGATGGGACTAGCTACGCCGGGGAGCTGTTTTTT.